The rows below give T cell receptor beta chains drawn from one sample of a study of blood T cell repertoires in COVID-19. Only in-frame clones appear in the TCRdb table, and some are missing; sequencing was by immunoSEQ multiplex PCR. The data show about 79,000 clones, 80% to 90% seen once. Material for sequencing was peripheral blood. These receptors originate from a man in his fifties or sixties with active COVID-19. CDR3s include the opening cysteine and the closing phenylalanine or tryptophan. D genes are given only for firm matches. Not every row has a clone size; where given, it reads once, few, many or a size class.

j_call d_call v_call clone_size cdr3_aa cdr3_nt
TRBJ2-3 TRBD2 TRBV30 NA CAWTRHSGGTDTQYF TGTGCCTGGACCCGGCATAGCGGGGGCACAGATACGCAGTATTTT
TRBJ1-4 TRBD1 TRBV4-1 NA CASSHRPQGATNEKLFF TGCGCCAGCAGCCACCGACCCCAGGGGGCAACTAATGAAAAACTGTTTTTT
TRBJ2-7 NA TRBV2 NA CASSLLYEQYF TGTGCCAGCAGTTTACTGTACGAGCAGTACTTC
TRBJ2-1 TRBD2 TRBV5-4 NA CASSPLAGTGSYNEQFF TGTGCCAGCAGCCCACTAGCGGGGACAGGCTCCTACAATGAGCAGTTCTTC
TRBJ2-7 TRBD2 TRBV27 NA CASTSTSGNYEQYF TGTGCCAGCACCTCGACTAGCGGAAACTACGAGCAGTACTTC
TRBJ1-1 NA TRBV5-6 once CASSHRWAVEAFF TGTGCCAGCAGCCACAGGTGGGCCGTTGAAGCTTTCTTT
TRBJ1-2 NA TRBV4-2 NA CASSPLSTDHGYTF TGTGCCAGCAGCCCCCTGAGTACAGACCATGGCTACACCTTC
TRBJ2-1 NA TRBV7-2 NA CASSLGRNNEQFF TGTGCCAGCAGCTTAGGCAGAAACAATGAGCAGTTCTTC
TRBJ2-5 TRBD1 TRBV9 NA CASSVGPGQGGQETQYF TGTGCCAGCAGCGTAGGGCCGGGACAGGGAGGCCAAGAGACCCAGTACTTC
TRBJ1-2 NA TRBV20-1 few CSASQGNYGYTF TGCAGTGCTAGTCAGGGGAACTATGGCTACACCTTC
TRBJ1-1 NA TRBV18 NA CASSLEENTEAFF TGTGCCAGCTCACTGGAGGAGAACACTGAAGCTTTCTTT
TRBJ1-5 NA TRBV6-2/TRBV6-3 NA CASSPGSRPGRFFYSNQPQHF TGTGCCAGCAGCCCAGGATCCAGGCCCGGGAGGTTTTTTTATAGCAATCAGCCCCAGCATTTT
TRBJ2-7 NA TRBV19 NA CASGDIPYEQYF TGTGCCAGCGGGGACATTCCCTACGAGCAGTACTTC
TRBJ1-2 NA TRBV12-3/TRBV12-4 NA CASSTGSGYTF TGTGCCAGCAGTACAGGGTCGGGCTACACCTTC
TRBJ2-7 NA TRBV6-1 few CASSDNYEQYF TGTGCCAGCAGTGACAATTACGAGCAGTACTTC
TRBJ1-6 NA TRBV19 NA CASKPWTTSSSPLHF TGTGCCAGTAAACCTTGGACAACCTCCTCTTCACCCCTCCACTTT
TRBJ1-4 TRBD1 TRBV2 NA CASSGWRQGRKLFF TGTGCCAGCAGTGGGTGGAGACAGGGAAGAAAACTGTTTTTT
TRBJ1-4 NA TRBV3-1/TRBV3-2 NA CASRPRGGGEKLFF TGTGCCAGCAGGCCCCGGGGGGGCGGTGAAAAACTGTTTTTT
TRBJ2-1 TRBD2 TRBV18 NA CASSPPIGGTTYNEQFF TGTGCCAGCTCACCACCTATAGGAGGGACTACCTACAATGAGCAGTTCTTC
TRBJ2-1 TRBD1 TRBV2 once CASSRDSHNEQFF TGTGCCAGCTCCCGGGACAGCCACAATGAGCAGTTCTTC
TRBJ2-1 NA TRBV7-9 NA CASSLVANEQFF TGTGCCAGCAGCTTAGTAGCTAATGAGCAGTTCTTC
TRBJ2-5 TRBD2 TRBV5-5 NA CASSGGGGGPVETQYF TGTGCCAGCAGCGGAGGTGGGGGAGGGCCCGTAGAGACCCAGTACTTC
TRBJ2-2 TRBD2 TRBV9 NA CASSPRLAANTGELFF TGTGCCAGCAGCCCTCGACTAGCGGCTAACACCGGGGAGCTGTTTTTT
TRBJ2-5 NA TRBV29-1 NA CSVATSSIETQYF TGCAGCGTTGCCACTAGTTCCATCGAGACCCAGTACTTC
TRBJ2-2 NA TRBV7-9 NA CASRHINRDEELFF TGTGCCAGCAGACATATTAACAGGGATGAGGAGCTGTTTTTT
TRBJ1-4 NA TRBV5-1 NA CASSWEGRNEKLFF TGCGCCAGCAGCTGGGAGGGACGTAATGAAAAACTGTTTTTT
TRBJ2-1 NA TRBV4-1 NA CASSHSGTGYNEQFF TGCGCCAGCAGCCACTCTGGGACTGGTTACAATGAGCAGTTCTTC
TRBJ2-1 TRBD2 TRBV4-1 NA CASSPFVAGQYNEQFF TGCGCCAGCAGCCCCTTCGTAGCGGGGCAATACAATGAGCAGTTCTTC
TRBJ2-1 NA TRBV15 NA CATSRGAGYNEQFF TGTGCCACCAGCAGAGGGGCGGGTTACAATGAGCAGTTCTTC